These 15 T cell receptor beta chains were all obtained from the same sample, sequenced in a study of blood T cell repertoires in COVID-19. This table comes from immunoSEQ multiplex PCR, and its TCRdb copy is limited to in-frame clones, with some not included. The sample has around 200,000 clones, 88% seen once. The sequenced sample was peripheral blood. These receptors originate from a man aged 40-49 years with acute or convalescent COVID-19.

This rearrangement joins TRBV7-9 to TRBJ1-1, with TRBD1 matching 7 bases. Germline values: CDR1 SEHNR, CDR2 FQNEAQ (reference sequence). The CDR3 contains 14 residues. Trimming took 2 bases from V and 4 from J; bases not matched to a gene: 4. The DNA for the CDR3 is TGTGCCAGCAGCTTACAGGGGGTGGGCACTGAAGCTTTCTTT. Translating it yields CASSLQGVGTEAFF.

The chain recombines TRBV18 with TRBJ2-5, with D perhaps matching TRBD1 (5 bases). Trimming took off 3 bases at V and 7 bases at J, with 6 bases between the two ends. This CDR3 is built from 11 residues. In germline, CDR1 is KGHSH, CDR2 LQKENI. CDR3 coding DNA: TGTGCCAGCTCACCTCAGGGGACCCAGTACTTC. Translating it yields CASSPQGTQYF.

A few counts support this clone. The chain employs TRBV12-3 or TRBV12-4 and TRBJ1-2; D gene ambiguous. The CDR3 sequence is 13 residues long. V gave up 6 bases and J gave up 6 bases, with 14 bases separating them. The CDR3 loop reads CASREVEKNGYTF. The CDR3 DNA is TGTGCCAGCAGAGAGGTGGAGAAGAATGGCTACACCTTC.

This clone has just a few counts. The DNA of the CDR3 is TGTGCCAGCAGCTTAGATCGACAGTCGGTCGAGCAGTACTTC. Its translation: CASSLDRQSVEQYF. The rearrangement links TRBV7-8 to TRBJ2-7; maybe TRBD1 (5 bases). The CDR3 consists of 14 residues. Germline CDR1 reads SGHVS; CDR2 reads FQNEAQ. V was clipped by 1 base and J by 6 bases, with 13 bases between them.

The V call is TRBV27, the J call TRBJ1-5; tentatively, D is TRBD1 (5 bases). CDR3 length: 16 residues. V gave up 4 bases and J gave up 5 bases, with 18 bases separating them. Germline V CDR1 and CDR2: MNHEY, SMNVEV (reference sequence). The CDR3 bases are TGTGCCAGCAGTTCCCCCCATATGGGGCTGGATCAGCCCCAGCATTTT. Protein sequence: CASSSPHMGLDQPQHF.

The chain is built from TRBV7-4 and TRBJ1-5; TRBD1 matches 7 bases. This CDR3 has 20 residues. The germline CDR1 and CDR2 sequences are SGHVT and SQSDAQ. Germline trimming cut 5 bases from V and 1 base from J; bases unmatched to any gene: 20. CDR3 protein: CASSREPVREQGMSNQPQHF. The CDR3, as DNA: TGTGCCAGCAGCAGAGAACCCGTACGCGAACAGGGGATGAGCAATCAGCCCCAGCATTTT.

This rearrangement joins TRBV29-1 to TRBJ2-7, with 7 nucleotides matching TRBD1. Trimming at V came to 7 bases and at J to 6 bases, leaving 15 bases not matched to a gene. Germline V gene data show CDR1 as SQVTM and CDR2 as ANQGSEA. The CDR3 loop spans 14 amino acids. The CDR3 sequence: CSAVGDSQLREQYF. Here the CDR3 DNA reads TGCAGCGCCGTAGGGGACAGCCAATTACGCGAGCAGTACTTC.

This chain links TRBV28 with TRBJ2-1, with 8 bases identical to TRBD2. With 8 bases clipped from V and 5 bases from J, the junction kept 8 bases outside the gene matches. The CDR3 extends over 14 amino acids. Germline CDR1 MDHEN, CDR2 SYDVKM. The CDR3 DNA sequence: TGTGCCAGCTGCACTAGCGGACATAACAATGAGCAGTTCTTC. Residues: CASCTSGHNNEQFF.

This clone was seen a single time. V gene TRBV5-1 combines with J gene TRBJ1-2; unclear D gene. Germline CDR1 reads SGHRS; CDR2 reads YFSETQ. CDR3 length: 15 amino acids. Deletions cut 0 bases from V and 1 base from J, with 10 bases between. The CDR3 DNA is TGCGCCAGCAGCTTGGGGGGAGGCGGTAACTATGGCTACACCTTC. It translates to CASSLGGGGNYGYTF.

The sample holds one count of this clone. The genes are TRBV27 and TRBJ1-1, with D unclear. This CDR3 has 15 residues. The germline CDR1 and CDR2 sequences are MNHEY and SMNVEV (reference sequence). Trimming stripped 3 bases from V and 1 base from J, with 12 bases between. CDR3 sequence reads: CASSLSYSGNTEAFF. CDR3 nucleotide sequence: TGTGCCAGCAGTTTGTCATACTCAGGGAACACTGAAGCTTTCTTT.

The chain employs TRBV7-2 and TRBJ2-7; 8 bases fit TRBD1. The CDR3 runs to 14 residues. Germline CDR1 SGHTA, CDR2 FQGNSA. V lost 3 bases, J lost 2 bases, and 3 bases stayed unmatched. The CDR3 spells CASSFDRGPYEQYF. The CDR3 DNA is TGTGCCAGCAGCTTCGACAGGGGTCCCTACGAGCAGTACTTC.

The chain uses TRBV7-9 and TRBJ1-2; D not resolved. V was clipped by 3 bases and J by 4 bases, with 12 bases between them. The CDR3 totals 14 residues. CDR1 and CDR2 (germline): SEHNR, FQNEAQ (reference sequence). Here the CDR3 DNA reads TGTGCCAGCAGCTTCCCGGGGTGGGGCTATGGCTACACCTTC. Amino acid sequence: CASSFPGWGYGYTF.

This clone was observed once. The rearrangement uses TRBV5-1 and TRBJ2-5, with TRBD2 matching over 7 bases. Germline V gene sequence: CDR1 SGHRS, CDR2 YFSETQ. This CDR3 spans 14 amino acids. The V gene end was trimmed by 3 bases and the J gene end by 9 bases; junction bases not matched to a gene: 11. This CDR3 reads CASSSTLASQAQYF. Written as DNA, the CDR3 is TGCGCCAGCAGCTCCACACTAGCGAGCCAAGCCCAGTACTTC.

V usage is TRBV2 and J usage is TRBJ2-7, with TRBD2 as a possible D gene (6 bases). Germline values: CDR1 SNHLY, CDR2 FYNNEI. The length of the CDR3 is 13 residues. V was shortened by 7 bases and J by 9 bases, with 19 bases between the two germline ends. CDR3 DNA: TGTGCCAGCACCGACGGCGGGGTCGGCGTGCAGTACTTC. Translation gives CASTDGGVGVQYF.

The rearrangement uses TRBV2 and TRBJ2-2, with TRBD1 as a possible D gene (6 bases). The germline CDR1 and CDR2 sequences are SNHLY and FYNNEI. This CDR3 is built from 15 residues. V was trimmed by 1 base and J by 3 bases, leaving 9 bases between them. The CDR3 protein is CASSEVQGHTGELFF. The CDR3, as DNA: TGTGCCAGCAGTGAAGTTCAGGGGCACACCGGGGAGCTGTTTTTT.